The next 22 T cell receptor beta chains were all read from a single sample in a study of blood T cell repertoires in COVID-19. Using immunoSEQ multiplex PCR, the repertoire was profiled, and TCRdb retains in-frame clones only, with some absent. The sample records about 110,000 clones, 80% to 90% being singletons. The sample comprised peripheral blood. All receptors come from a human donor in a cohort sampled during active COVID-19.

This chain connects TRBV7-8 to TRBJ1-2, with 7 bases identical to TRBD1. J was trimmed by 10 bases and V by 0 bases; bases with no gene match: 5. There are 13 residues in the CDR3. Germline V CDR1 and CDR2: SGHVS, FQNEAQ. The CDR3 DNA reads as TGTGCCAGCAGCTTAGCAGGGGGCGGACTCTACACCTTC. Its protein product is CASSLAGGGLYTF.

The chain links TRBV21-1 to TRBJ2-6; TRBD2 is the table's D call, not checked against the DNA. TRBV21-1 is a listed pseudogene. This CDR3 has 18 residues. The CDR3: CASSKFNERNSGANVLTF. The CDR3 coding sequence is TGTGCCAGCAGCAAATTCAACGAGAGAAACTCTGGGGCCAACGTCCTGACTTTC.

This clone was seen more than once but under ten times. V usage is TRBV3-1 (or the pseudogene TRBV3-2) and J usage is TRBJ1-6; no clear D. Trimming pared 4 bases from V and 7 bases from J, leaving 14 bases between. The CDR3 extends over 15 amino acids. CDR1 LGHDT and CDR2 YNNKEL come from the germline V gene (reference sequence). The CDR3 sequence: CASSLLQMGNSPLHF. CDR3 nucleotides: TGTGCCAGCAGCCTTCTCCAAATGGGCAATTCACCCCTCCACTTT.

The chain couples TRBV6-6 to TRBJ2-2; D possibly corresponds to TRBD1 (6 bases). The CDR3 loop spans 16 amino acids. V was shortened by 0 bases and J by 5 bases, with 13 bases between the two germline ends. Germline V gives CDR1 MNHNY, CDR2 SVGAGI (reference sequence). CDR3 protein: CASSYSVQGRTGELFF. The DNA for the CDR3 is TGTGCCAGCAGTTACTCAGTACAGGGTCGTACCGGGGAGCTGTTTTTT.

The chain joins TRBV5-1 to TRBJ1-2, with 8 bases fitting TRBD1. This CDR3 contains 15 residues. CDR1 and CDR2 from the germline V gene are SGHRS and YFSETQ. J lost 6 bases, V lost 0 bases, and 7 bases had no gene match. The DNA for the CDR3 is TGCGCCAGCAGCTTGGCACAGGGGGTGGAAGATGGCTACACCTTC. Translation: CASSLAQGVEDGYTF.

The sample holds a few counts of this clone. The genes are TRBV13 and TRBJ1-3, with D perhaps matching TRBD1 (5 bases). V lost 4 bases and J lost 0, with 10 bases in between. The CDR3 consists of 15 residues. Germline V gene sequence: CDR1 PRHDT, CDR2 FYEKMQ (reference sequence). The CDR3 nucleotides read TGTGCCAGCAGCTCTACAGGATACTCTGGAAACACCATATATTTT. This codes for CASSSTGYSGNTIYF.

This chain uses TRBV9 with TRBJ2-5; 7 bases are a match to TRBD1. Unmatched junction bases numbered 9, after V lost 5 bases and J lost 5 bases. Germline V gene lookup returns CDR1 SGDLS and CDR2 YYNGEE. CDR3 length: 14 amino acids. The CDR3 DNA reads as TGTGCCAGCAGTCTAAACAGGGGATGGGAGACCCAGTACTTC. Protein: CASSLNRGWETQYF.

This CDR3 reads CASSQRDSRFGSSYNEQFF. The CDR3 DNA is TGTGCCAGCAGCCAACGGGACAGTCGGTTTGGGAGCTCCTACAATGAGCAGTTCTTC. This chain links TRBV7-8 with TRBJ2-1, with TRBD1 identical over 7 bases. This CDR3 spans 19 amino acids. Germline V CDR1 and CDR2: SGHVS, FQNEAQ. V dropped 5 bases and J dropped 0; count of bases not matched to a gene: 16.

The gene calls are TRBV19 and TRBJ2-2; no definite D call. This CDR3 has 15 residues. Germline assignment: CDR1 LNHDA and CDR2 SQIVND (reference sequence). Trimming removed 3 bases from V and 0 bases from J, with 8 bases in between. CDR3 coding DNA: TGTGCCAGTAGTATTGGTCTAGCGAACACCGGGGAGCTGTTTTTT. Translated, it gives CASSIGLANTGELFF.

The chain recombines TRBV5-1 with TRBJ2-2, with D perhaps TRBD1 (6 bases). The germline V gene encodes CDR1 SGHRS and CDR2 YFSETQ. The CDR3 totals 15 residues. V lost 3 bases to trimming and J lost 4 bases, with 13 bases between them. CDR3 coding DNA: TGCGCCAGCAGCTCAGGGGTTTTACTCACCGGGGAGCTGTTTTTT. Protein product: CASSSGVLLTGELFF. The whole variable domain, filled in from reference TRBV5-1 and TRBJ2-2, reads KAGVTQTPRYLIKTRGQQVTLSCSPISGHRSVSWYQQTPGQGLQFLFEYFSETQRNKGNFPGRFSGRQFSNSRSEMNVSTLELGDSALYLCASSSGVLLTGELFFGEGSRLTVL.

This clone has only a few counts. The CDR3 reads CASRGTGSGDGYTF. In nucleotides, the CDR3 is TGTGCCAGCAGGGGGACAGGGTCGGGGGATGGCTACACCTTC. The genes are TRBV6-5 and TRBJ1-2; 9 positions match TRBD1. V lost 6 bases, J lost 6 bases, and 8 bases stayed unmatched. The CDR3 length is 14 residues. Germline V CDR1 and CDR2: MNHEY, SVGAGI.

The chain carries TRBV9 and TRBJ1-2; no clear D gene. The germline V and J ends were trimmed by 0 bases and 3 bases, with 12 bases remaining between them. Looked up from germline, CDR1 is SGDLS and CDR2 is YYNGEE. The CDR3 length is 15 residues. The CDR3 is CASSVGAGGDYGYTF. In nucleotides, the CDR3 is TGTGCCAGCAGCGTAGGTGCGGGAGGAGACTATGGCTACACCTTC.

The chain joins TRBV19 to TRBJ1-6; the D is unclear. Germline-derived CDR1 and CDR2 are LNHDA and SQIVND (reference sequence). The CDR3 sequence is 16 residues long. The germline V and J ends were trimmed by 6 bases and 0 bases, with 12 bases remaining between them. The CDR3, as DNA: TGTGCCAGTAGGTCGATGGGGAGCTCCTATAATTCACCCCTCCACTTT. Protein product: CASRSMGSSYNSPLHF. The full variable domain, completed using reference TRBV19 and TRBJ1-6, is DGGITQSPKYLFRKEGQNVTLSCEQNLNHDAMYWYRQDPGQGLRLIYYSQIVNDFQKGDIAEGYSVSREKKESFPLTVTSAQKNPTAFYLCASRSMGSSYNSPLHFGNGTRLTVT.

The chain uses TRBV7-9 and TRBJ2-7, with 8 bases lining up with TRBD1. CDR3 length: 15 residues. CDR1 and CDR2 (germline): SEHNR, FQNEAQ (reference sequence). V shed 3 bases, J shed 3 bases, and the junction held 7 bases outside the gene matches. The CDR3 here is CASSLSGTGNYEQYF. Here the CDR3 DNA reads TGTGCCAGCAGCTTGTCCGGGACAGGTAACTACGAGCAGTACTTC.

The chain couples TRBV7-2 to TRBJ2-7, with D uncertain. Looked up from germline, CDR1 is SGHTA and CDR2 is FQGNSA. The CDR3 has 12 residues. The germline V and J ends were trimmed by 10 bases and 6 bases, with 16 bases remaining between them. In nucleotides, the CDR3 is TGTGCCACTACTCCCGGCGGCCGCGAGCAGTACTTC. Protein product: CATTPGGREQYF.

The rearrangement joins TRBV28 to TRBJ2-7; 10 bases line up with TRBD2. CDR3 length: 14 residues. J gave up 2 bases and V 6 bases, and 4 bases lay outside the gene matches. Germline CDR1 is MDHEN and CDR2 is SYDVKM. The CDR3 loop is CASSLAGEPYEQYF. CDR3 coding DNA: TGTGCCAGCAGCCTAGCGGGAGAACCCTACGAGCAGTACTTC.

The chain recombines TRBV19 with TRBJ2-2, with D maybe TRBD2 (5 bases). V was clipped by 3 bases and J by 0 bases, with 11 bases between them. This CDR3 contains 16 residues. From germline, CDR1 is LNHDA and CDR2 SQIVND (reference sequence). The DNA for the CDR3 is TGTGCCAGTAGTATTTGGTCCGGGACGAACACCGGGGAGCTGTTTTTT. It specifies CASSIWSGTNTGELFF.

The chain carries TRBV3-1 (or the pseudogene TRBV3-2) and TRBJ2-7, with 12 bases matching TRBD1. The V gene's germline CDR1 is LGHDT and CDR2 YNNKEL (reference sequence). Trimming at V came to 4 bases and at J to 0 bases, leaving 4 bases not matched to a gene. The CDR3 extends over 16 amino acids. CDR3 in amino acids: CASSRDRGRASYEQYF. The CDR3 nucleotides read TGTGCCAGCAGCCGGGACAGGGGGCGGGCCTCCTACGAGCAGTACTTC.

In this sample, this clone turned up once. The rearrangement links TRBV18 to TRBJ1-3, with 9 nucleotides matching TRBD1. The CDR3 runs 17 residues. With 3 bases clipped from V and 2 bases from J, the junction kept 8 bases outside the gene matches. The germline V gene has CDR1 KGHSH and CDR2 LQKENI. The CDR3 DNA sequence: TGTGCCAGCTCACCGGGGGCCCACAGGGGGCCTGGAAACACCATATATTTT. Translation gives CASSPGAHRGPGNTIYF.

The V and J genes are TRBV13 and TRBJ1-1; unclear D gene. The CDR3 is 15 residues long. CDR1 is PRHDT and CDR2 is FYEKMQ in the germline V gene (reference sequence). With 5 bases removed from V and 0 bases from J, the gap between germline ends came to 13 bases. CDR3 loop: CASSLFGSMNTEAFF. In DNA form, the CDR3 reads TGTGCCAGCAGCCTCTTCGGGTCCATGAACACTGAAGCTTTCTTT.

The V gene is TRBV5-5, the J gene TRBJ1-4; D is perhaps TRBD1 (6 bases). Deletions cut 0 bases from V and 0 bases from J, with 18 bases between. The CDR3 covers 19 residues. Germline loops: CDR1 SGHKS, CDR2 YYEKEE (reference sequence). The CDR3 sequence: CASSLEPRGHTTTNEKLFF. CDR3 in DNA: TGTGCCAGCAGCTTGGAGCCCAGGGGCCATACAACAACTAATGAAAAACTGTTTTTT.

This chain uses TRBV2 with TRBJ1-1; a weak D match, TRBD1 (5 bases). The germline V and J ends were trimmed by 6 bases and 0 bases, with 11 bases remaining between them. In germline, CDR1 is SNHLY, CDR2 FYNNEI. The length of the CDR3 is 14 residues. The CDR3: CASSPIGVNTEAFF. For the CDR3, the DNA is TGTGCCAGCAGCCCAATAGGGGTGAACACTGAAGCTTTCTTT.